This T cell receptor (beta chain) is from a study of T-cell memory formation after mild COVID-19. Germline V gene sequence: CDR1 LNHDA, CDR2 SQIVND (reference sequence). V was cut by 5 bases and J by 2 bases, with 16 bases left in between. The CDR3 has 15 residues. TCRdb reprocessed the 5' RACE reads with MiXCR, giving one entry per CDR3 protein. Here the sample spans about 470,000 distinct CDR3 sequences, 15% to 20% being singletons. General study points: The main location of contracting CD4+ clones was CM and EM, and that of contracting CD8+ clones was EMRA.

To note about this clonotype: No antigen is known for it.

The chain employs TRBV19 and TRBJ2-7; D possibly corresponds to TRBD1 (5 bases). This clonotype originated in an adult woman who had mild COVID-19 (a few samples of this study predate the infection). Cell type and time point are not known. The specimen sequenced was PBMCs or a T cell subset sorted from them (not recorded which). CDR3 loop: CASSGQAIGPYEQYF. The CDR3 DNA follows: TGTGCCAGTAGTGGACAAGCCATCGGGCCCTACGAGCAGTACTTC. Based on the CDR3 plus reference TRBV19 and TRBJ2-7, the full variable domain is DGGITQSPKYLFRKEGQNVTLSCEQNLNHDAMYWYRQDPGQGLRLIYYSQIVNDFQKGDIAEGYSVSREKKESFPLTVTSAQKNPTAFYLCASSGQAIGPYEQYFGPGTRLTVT.